Below, 21 T cell receptor beta chains from the same sample are listed, as sequenced in a study of identical twins. TCRdb processed the 5' RACE reads anew with MiXCR; each CDR3 protein has one entry. Here the sample spans about 570,000 distinct CDR3 sequences, more than 9% being singletons. These data were likewise used in another study, on yellow fever vaccine responses in identical twins.

What was sequenced was PBMCs. The source is a woman aged 18-29 years in good health.

This clonotype was seen a handful of times. J is TRBJ2-5 and V is TRBV29-1; D not resolved. CDR3 length: 13 amino acids. Germline V gene lookup returns CDR1 SQVTM and CDR2 ANQGSEA. V shed 8 bases and J shed 6 bases, with 19 bases lying between them. The CDR3 DNA reads TGCAGCATCGTGGCCGTGGGCCGCCAGACCCAGTACTTC. Its translation is CSIVAVGRQTQYF.

This clonotype has a handful of counts. This sequence joins TRBV24-1 and TRBJ2-5; no clear D gene. CDR1 and CDR2 from the germline V gene are KGHDR and SFDVKD. The CDR3 spans 19 residues. Trimming cost V 0 bases and J 0 bases, with 19 bases left between them. This chain's CDR3 is CATSDLRWQAHPYQETQYF. The CDR3 DNA sequence: TGTGCCACCAGTGATTTGAGGTGGCAGGCCCACCCGTACCAAGAGACCCAGTACTTC.

The chain is built from TRBV6-1 and TRBJ2-5, with TRBD1 as a possible D gene (6 bases). In germline, CDR1 is MNHNS, CDR2 SASEGT. The CDR3 is 13 residues long. Trimming removed 7 bases at V and 7 bases at J, with 16 bases between. CDR3 DNA sequence: TGTGCCAGCAAAAGACAGGAGAAAGGGACCCAGTACTTC. It yields the protein CASKRQEKGTQYF.

V gene TRBV20-1 combines with J gene TRBJ2-1; 7 bases match TRBD1. V trimming: 6 bases; J trimming: 2 bases; junction bases outside the gene matches: 10. Germline CDR1 reads DFQATT; CDR2 reads SNEGSKA (reference sequence). The CDR3 extends over 15 amino acids. CDR3 coding DNA: TGCAGTGCCACTACAGGGACAGTTGCCTACAATGAGCAGTTCTTC. It specifies CSATTGTVAYNEQFF.

This clonotype has at least ten counts. This rearrangement joins TRBV7-9 to TRBJ2-1; 9 nucleotides match TRBD2. The CDR3 extends over 14 amino acids. V trimming: 5 bases; J trimming: 7 bases; junction bases outside the gene matches: 6. Germline V lookup: CDR1 SEHNR, CDR2 FQNEAQ (reference sequence). The CDR3 DNA sequence: TGTGCCAGCAGCGAAGGACTAGCGTTGAATGAGCAGTTCTTC. This gives the protein CASSEGLALNEQFF.

This clonotype was observed a few times. V gene TRBV20-1 combines with J gene TRBJ2-3, with a weak D call TRBD2 (6 bases). Per the germline V gene, CDR1 is DFQATT and CDR2 is SNEGSKA (reference sequence). V lost 7 bases to trimming and J lost 2 bases, with 16 bases between them. The CDR3 spans 14 residues. The DNA of the CDR3 is TGCAGTGGCCGCCGGGACTTCCTCACAGATACGCAGTATTTT. Residues: CSGRRDFLTDTQYF.

This clonotype has a count of ten or more. This rearrangement joins TRBV7-2 to TRBJ2-2, with unresolved D. The CDR3 has 15 residues. Germline V gene sequence: CDR1 SGHTA, CDR2 FQGNSA. V lost 7 bases to trimming and J lost 0 bases, with 12 bases between them. CDR3 protein: CASTSHLTNTGELFF. The CDR3 coding sequence is TGTGCCAGCACCTCACACCTGACGAACACCGGGGAGCTGTTTTTT.

This CDR3 reads CASSLVLAVAKNIQYF. CDR3 in DNA: TGTGCCAGCAGCTTAGTACTAGCAGTAGCCAAAAACATTCAGTACTTC. The genes are TRBV7-9 and TRBJ2-4; D perhaps matches TRBD2 (6 bases). Germline CDR1 is SEHNR and CDR2 is FQNEAQ (reference sequence). Trimming took 1 base from V and 0 from J, leaving 10 bases between them. The CDR3 contains 16 residues.

This clonotype was counted many times. V usage is TRBV6-1 and J usage is TRBJ2-2; 10 bases match TRBD1. V lost 5 bases to trimming and J lost 2 bases; unmatched junction nucleotides: 11. Germline V gene sequence: CDR1 MNHNS, CDR2 SASEGT. CDR3 length equals 18 residues. CDR3 sequence reads: CASSRSRTGGVNTGELFF. CDR3 DNA sequence: TGTGCCAGCAGTCGATCCAGGACAGGGGGGGTCAACACCGGGGAGCTGTTTTTT.

The table lists this clonotype with many counts. This rearrangement joins TRBV20-1 to TRBJ2-1, with 10 nucleotides matching TRBD1. CDR1 and CDR2 (germline): DFQATT, SNEGSKA (reference sequence). The J segment lost 8 bases and the V segment lost 4 bases, leaving 2 bases of the junction unmatched. CDR3 length: 12 amino acids. CDR3: CSATGTGDEQFF. DNA for the CDR3: TGCAGTGCTACCGGGACAGGGGATGAGCAGTTCTTC.

This sequence joins TRBV5-1 and TRBJ2-3; D might be TRBD2 (6 bases). The CDR3 consists of 15 residues. Germline CDR1 SGHRS, CDR2 YFSETQ. Trimming stripped 4 bases from V and 0 bases from J, with 12 bases between. CDR3 coding DNA: TGCGCCAGCAGCCAAACTAGCAGTAGCACAGATACGCAGTATTTT. This translates into CASSQTSSSTDTQYF.

The rearrangement joins TRBV21-1 to TRBJ2-1; the DNA was not used to check the table's D call, TRBD1. TRBV21-1 corresponds to a pseudogene. The CDR3 has 13 residues. The CDR3 DNA reads as TGTGCCAGCAGCAATAATCAGGGGAACGAGCAGTTCTTC. This encodes CASSNNQGNEQFF.

The sample holds many counts of this clonotype. The chain couples TRBV5-1 to TRBJ2-1; 7 positions agree with TRBD2. CDR3 length: 16 amino acids. J gave up 0 bases and V 2 bases, and 5 bases lay outside the gene matches. Germline-derived CDR1 and CDR2 are SGHRS and YFSETQ. Here the CDR3 DNA reads TGCGCCAGCAGCTTACAAGCGGGAAGCTCCTACAATGAGCAGTTCTTC. Its protein is CASSLQAGSSYNEQFF.

This clonotype was recorded many times. The J gene is TRBJ2-7, the V gene TRBV7-9, with 7 bases matching TRBD1. The CDR3 spans 12 residues. The V segment lost 6 bases and the J segment 2 bases; nucleotides outside the gene matches: 1. Germline CDR1 SEHNR, CDR2 FQNEAQ (reference sequence). DNA for the CDR3: TGTGCCAGCAGGACAGGGACCTACGAGCAGTACTTC. It yields the protein CASRTGTYEQYF.

This clonotype was seen at least ten times. The chain recombines TRBV7-6 with TRBJ2-7, with 7 bases that match TRBD2. The CDR3 contains 15 residues. The germline V gene encodes CDR1 SGHVS and CDR2 FNYEAQ. The ends lost 5 bases at V and 4 bases at J; junction bases unmatched: 11. CDR3 bases: TGTGCCAGCAGCCAGGAAGCGGGAACCAATTACGAGCAGTACTTC. It translates to CASSQEAGTNYEQYF.

This clonotype was counted ten times or more. CDR3 DNA: TGTGCCAGCAGCCAAGAGTCCAGCGGGGTAAATCTTGAGCAGTTCTTC. Its translation is CASSQESSGVNLEQFF. The chain links TRBV3-1 to TRBJ2-1; 7 nucleotides line up with TRBD2. CDR3 length: 16 amino acids. Trimming removed 0 bases from V and 9 bases from J; junction bases left unmatched: 11. CDR1 and CDR2 from the germline V gene are LGHDT and YNNKEL (reference sequence).

The sample holds a few counts of this clonotype. V gene TRBV5-6 combines with J gene TRBJ1-1; D gene ambiguous. This CDR3 has 20 residues. V was shortened by 0 bases and J by 1 base, with 25 bases between the two germline ends. Germline V gene sequence: CDR1 SGHDT, CDR2 YYEEEE. CDR3 sequence reads: CASSLAPTRVPRATNTEAFF. As DNA, the CDR3 is TGTGCCAGCAGCTTGGCCCCGACCCGGGTCCCAAGGGCAACGAACACTGAAGCTTTCTTT.

In its sample, this clonotype was seen many times. This chain uses TRBV15 with TRBJ1-1, with 9 nucleotides matching TRBD1. The CDR3 consists of 14 residues. CDR1 is LNHNV and CDR2 is YYDKDF in the germline V gene (reference sequence). Trimming at V came to 3 bases and at J to 4 bases, leaving 3 bases not matched to a gene. The CDR3 reads CATSRGQGATEAFF. For the CDR3, the DNA is TGTGCCACCAGCAGGGGACAGGGAGCCACTGAAGCTTTCTTT.

This clonotype was observed at least ten times. This sequence joins TRBV18 and TRBJ2-5; D remains ambiguous. V dropped 3 bases and J dropped 4 bases, with 6 bases sitting between them. Germline loops: CDR1 KGHSH, CDR2 LQKENI. CDR3 length: 12 residues. CDR3 nucleotides: TGTGCCAGCTCACCTATCGCAGAGACCCAGTACTTC. This translates into CASSPIAETQYF. The complete variable domain, with remaining parts taken from reference TRBV18 and TRBJ2-5, reads NAGVMQNPRHLVRRRGQEARLRCSPMKGHSHVYWYRQLPEEGLKFMVYLQKENIIDESGMPKERFSAEFPKEGPSILRIQQVVRGDSAAYFCASSPIAETQYFGPGTRLLVL.

This sequence joins TRBV23-1 and TRBJ2-2, with 10 bases lining up with TRBD1. Being an ORF, TRBV23-1 has a function that is uncertain. With 4 bases clipped from V and 3 bases from J, the junction kept 11 bases outside the gene matches. The CDR3 is made up of 18 amino acids. The CDR3 loop is CASSPSRDRGRDTGELFF. The CDR3 region has the DNA TGCGCCAGCAGTCCGTCCCGGGACAGGGGTCGGGACACCGGGGAGCTGTTTTTT.

The V call is TRBV27, the J call TRBJ2-3, with D uncertain. The ends were cut back, 6 bases at V and 2 bases at J, with 9 bases in the middle. The CDR3 spans 13 residues. Germline lookup yields CDR1 MNHEY and CDR2 SMNVEV (reference sequence). CDR3 sequence (DNA): TGTGCCAGCAGGCCCTTGGCCACAGATACGCAGTATTTT. As protein: CASRPLATDTQYF.